This paragraph reports one T cell receptor (beta chain). Its antigen remains unidentified. A much larger clonotype is one base distant, so this may be a read error. This specimen comes from a study of tumor and adjacent non-tumor tissue in lung cancer. About the study: The cohort had 12 to 13 adenocarcinoma, a couple of squamous cell and 1 small cell patients.

No cell sorting was done before RNA was extracted from the tissue. Three rounds of nested PCR, following a modified ARM-PCR protocol, produced the TCRbeta library. TCRdb re-analysed the multiplex PCR reads in MiXCR, keeping a single row per CDR3 protein. The table has over 100,000 distinct CDR3 sequences, more than 70% seen once; the top ten hold 37%. Whole-study findings and limits: Significantly higher TCR diversity was found in tumor than normal lung. Normal lung showed higher cumulative top 100 clone frequency than tumor.

V lost 8 bases and J lost 8, with 18 bases in between. The CDR3 contains 13 residues. The clonotype was recovered from a woman aged 60-70 years with non-small cell lung cancer. The source material was lung tumor tissue. The J gene is TRBJ1-2, the V gene TRBV12-3 or TRBV12-4; maybe TRBD1 (6 bases). CDR3 bases: TGTGCCAGCTCGACGTCAGGGACAAGGGGCTACACCTTC. It yields the protein CASSTSGTRGYTF.